Listed below are T cell receptor beta chains from one sample, sequenced in a study of blood T cell repertoires in COVID-19. Clones were read by immunoSEQ multiplex PCR, and TCRdb kept only the in-frame ones, dropping some. The data contain fewer than 200,000 clones, 85% of them seen just once; the ten biggest clones take up roughly 8%. The sequenced sample was peripheral blood. These receptors were collected from a woman aged 55-75 years with acute or convalescent COVID-19. Each CDR3 is given with its conserved first and last residue. A D gene is named only where the DNA matches it firmly. Clone size appears in some rows only: once, few, many, or a class for an expanded clone.

D gene,J gene,clone size,V gene,CDR3 protein,CDR3 DNA
NA,TRBJ1-4,NA,TRBV20-1,CSARVREKLFF,TGCAGTGCTAGAGTCAGAGAAAAACTGTTTTTT
TRBD2,TRBJ2-1,NA,TRBV11-3,CASSLGVSPGGSYNEQFF,TGTGCCAGCAGCTTAGGAGTTTCTCCGGGGGGTTCTTACAATGAGCAGTTCTTC
NA,TRBJ1-1,NA,TRBV5-1,CASSLGSGLFF,TGCGCCAGCAGCTTAGGGTCTGGACTTTTCTTT
NA,TRBJ2-7,NA,TRBV7-9,CASSLGSITGYEQYF,TGTGCCAGCAGCTTAGGCTCCATTACCGGCTACGAGCAGTACTTC
NA,TRBJ1-5,NA,TRBV6-5,CASRTGPNQPQHF,TGTGCCAGCAGAACAGGGCCCAATCAGCCCCAGCATTTT
NA,TRBJ2-1,NA,TRBV6-5,CASRSEPFYNEQFF,TGTGCCAGCAGGTCGGAGCCCTTTTACAATGAGCAGTTCTTC
NA,TRBJ1-1,NA,TRBV3-1/TRBV3-2,CASSPYRVSEAFF,TGTGCCAGCAGCCCCTACAGGGTCTCTGAAGCTTTCTTT
TRBD2,TRBJ2-3,NA,TRBV28,CASGSGSLGTDTQYF,TGTGCCAGCGGGAGCGGGAGTTTGGGCACAGATACGCAGTATTTT
TRBD1,TRBJ1-3,NA,TRBV30,CAWSAQGGSGNTIYF,TGTGCCTGGAGTGCCCAGGGGGGCTCTGGAAACACCATATATTTT
TRBD1,TRBJ2-1,NA,TRBV9,CASSMGQGEYNEQFF,TGTGCCAGCAGCATGGGACAGGGGGAATACAATGAGCAGTTCTTC
TRBD2,TRBJ2-5,once,TRBV28,CASSVSGRGETQYF,TGTGCCAGCAGTGTTAGCGGGAGGGGGGAGACCCAGTACTTC
TRBD2,TRBJ2-3,NA,TRBV19,CASKLTASGPTDTQYF,TGTGCCAGTAAACTAACGGCTAGCGGGCCTACAGATACGCAGTATTTT
TRBD2,TRBJ2-5,NA,TRBV3-1/TRBV3-2,CASSPGLAVGGETQYF,TGTGCCAGCAGCCCCGGACTAGCGGTCGGAGGAGAGACCCAGTACTTC
TRBD1,TRBJ1-5,NA,TRBV24-1,CATSDPGQGNQPQHF,TGTGCCACCAGTGACCCGGGACAGGGGAATCAGCCCCAGCATTTT
NA,TRBJ2-7,NA,TRBV9,CASSVESGSSYEQYF,TGTGCCAGCAGCGTAGAGTCCGGGAGTTCCTACGAGCAGTACTTC
TRBD2,TRBJ2-3,NA,TRBV5-4,CASSFGGGRLSTDTQYF,TGTGCCAGCAGCTTCGGTGGCGGGAGGTTAAGCACAGATACGCAGTATTTT
NA,TRBJ1-1,NA,TRBV2,CASSSQGSGLMNTEAFF,TGTGCCAGCAGTTCTCAGGGGAGTGGATTAATGAACACTGAAGCTTTCTTT
TRBD1,TRBJ1-2,NA,TRBV29-1,CSVVTKDRAPYGYTF,TGCAGCGTCGTTACTAAAGACAGGGCCCCCTATGGCTACACCTTC
NA,TRBJ1-2,NA,TRBV29-1,CSVGRGNYGYTF,TGCAGCGTTGGGAGGGGTAACTATGGCTACACCTTC
NA,TRBJ1-5,NA,TRBV6-1,CASSESGHNNQPQHF,TGTGCCAGCAGTGAATCGGGACACAACAATCAGCCCCAGCATTTT
NA,TRBJ1-5,few,TRBV28,CASSSFGGGNQPQHF,TGTGCCAGCAGTTCTTTTGGAGGGGGCAATCAGCCCCAGCATTTT
NA,TRBJ1-2,NA,TRBV27,CASSLSTTRNYGYTF,TGTGCCAGCAGTTTATCCACTACAAGGAACTATGGCTACACCTTC
TRBD1,TRBJ2-3,NA,TRBV15,CATSARTGPDTQYF,TGTGCCACCAGCGCCCGGACAGGGCCAGATACGCAGTATTTT
NA,TRBJ1-3,NA,TRBV27,CASSRGGSPVRNTIYF,TGTGCCAGCAGCCGTGGCGGATCACCTGTCCGAAACACCATATATTTT
NA,TRBJ1-6,NA,TRBV21-1,CASSKGQTNSPLHF,TGTGCCAGCAGCAAAGGACAGACCAATTCACCCCTCCACTTT
NA,TRBJ1-1,NA,TRBV4-1,CASSQDQGLMNTEAFF,TGCGCCAGCAGCCAAGATCAGGGACTCATGAACACTGAAGCTTTCTTT
TRBD1,TRBJ1-3,NA,TRBV27,CASSPLGQGAGNTIYF,TGTGCCAGCAGTCCGCTAGGACAGGGGGCTGGAAACACCATATATTTT
NA,TRBJ1-5,NA,TRBV3-1/TRBV3-2,CASSQGPGDHQPQHF,TGTGCCAGCAGCCAAGGGCCGGGGGACCATCAGCCCCAGCATTTT
NA,TRBJ1-3,NA,TRBV7-2,CASSLTPTGAGNTIYF,TGTGCCAGCAGCTTAACACCGACAGGAGCTGGAAACACCATATATTTT
TRBD2,TRBJ2-3,once,TRBV10-3,CAISESSSSGRASADTQYF,TGTGCCATCAGTGAGTCGTCCTCAAGCGGGAGGGCCTCTGCAGATACGCAGTATTTT
TRBD1,TRBJ1-2,NA,TRBV27,CASSLRDRDYGYTF,TGTGCCAGCAGCCTCCGGGACAGGGACTATGGCTACACCTTC
TRBD2,TRBJ2-3,NA,TRBV24-1,CATSDPSGADTQYF,TGTGCCACCAGTGATCCCAGCGGGGCAGATACGCAGTATTTT
NA,TRBJ1-1,few,TRBV5-4,CASRGMGGNTEAFF,TGTGCCAGCAGGGGGATGGGAGGGAACACTGAAGCTTTCTTT
TRBD2,TRBJ2-5,NA,TRBV6-5,CASSLAGGGQETQYF,TGTGCCAGCAGCCTAGCGGGAGGGGGTCAAGAGACCCAGTACTTC
TRBD1,TRBJ2-5,NA,TRBV28,CASSSGQGRETQYF,TGTGCCAGCAGTTCGGGACAGGGACGCGAGACCCAGTACTTC
TRBD2,TRBJ2-3,NA,TRBV2,CASRATSVSTDTQYF,TGTGCCAGCAGAGCAACTAGCGTGAGCACAGATACGCAGTATTTT
NA,TRBJ1-2,NA,TRBV28,CASKQNYGYTF,TGTGCCAGCAAACAGAACTATGGCTACACCTTC
TRBD1,TRBJ1-1,few,TRBV2,CASSDTWTGLLNTEAFF,TGTGCCAGCAGCGATACCTGGACAGGACTTTTGAACACTGAAGCTTTCTTT
TRBD1,TRBJ1-2,NA,TRBV6-5,CASSNRGGNYGYTF,TGTGCCAGCAGCAACAGGGGCGGGAACTATGGCTACACCTTC
NA,TRBJ2-1,NA,TRBV12-5,CASGLVLEVQFF,TGTGCTAGTGGTTTGGTCCTCGAGGTGCAGTTCTTC
NA,TRBJ1-3,once,TRBV2,CASSEDRAGNTIYF,TGTGCCAGCAGTGAAGATCGGGCTGGAAACACCATATATTTT
TRBD2,TRBJ2-1,NA,TRBV4-1,CASSQPRGGPIHEQFF,TGCGCCAGCAGCCAGCCTAGGGGAGGGCCTATCCATGAGCAGTTCTTC
TRBD1,TRBJ1-3,NA,TRBV5-1,CASSLGQAFSGNTIYF,TGCGCCAGCAGCTTAGGACAGGCGTTCTCTGGAAACACCATATATTTT
NA,TRBJ1-2,NA,TRBV5-1,CASSPGTQVGYTF,TGCGCCAGCAGCCCCGGGACACAGGTTGGCTACACCTTC
NA,TRBJ1-1,NA,TRBV3-1/TRBV3-2,CASSHRVGATEAFF,TGTGCCAGCAGCCATCGAGTTGGAGCCACTGAAGCTTTCTTT
TRBD2,TRBJ2-4,NA,TRBV19,CASRVASGNIQYF,TGTGCCAGCAGAGTGGCTAGCGGAAACATTCAGTACTTC
NA,TRBJ2-1,NA,TRBV20-1,CSASHGLWNEQFF,TGCAGTGCTAGTCACGGGTTGTGGAATGAGCAGTTCTTC
NA,TRBJ2-1,few,TRBV7-6,CASSPGLPPYNEQFF,TGTGCCAGCAGCCCTGGACTACCCCCCTACAATGAGCAGTTCTTC
NA,TRBJ1-4,NA,TRBV12-2,CASRPAPDLHHATNEKLFF,TGTGCAAGTCGCCCCGCCCCAGATTTGCATCATGCAACTAATGAAAAACTGTTTTTT
TRBD1,TRBJ2-1,NA,TRBV18,CASSRTTGRTGTYNEQFF,TGTGCCAGCTCACGTACCACGGGAAGGACAGGTACCTACAATGAGCAGTTCTTC
NA,TRBJ1-2,NA,TRBV3-1/TRBV3-2,CASSQDLGLGGLGYTF,TGTGCCAGCAGCCAAGATCTGGGGTTAGGAGGCTTGGGCTACACCTTC
TRBD2,TRBJ2-3,NA,TRBV7-3,CASRAGVADTQYF,TGTGCCAGCAGGGCGGGAGTGGCAGATACGCAGTATTTT
TRBD1,TRBJ2-5,NA,TRBV11-3,CASSLGTGGANQETQYF,TGTGCCAGCAGCTTAGGGACAGGGGGTGCTAACCAAGAGACCCAGTACTTC
TRBD2,TRBJ2-4,NA,TRBV3-1/TRBV3-2,CASSKEVPSGRGKNIQYF,TGTGCCAGCAGCAAAGAGGTCCCTAGCGGGAGGGGCAAAAACATTCAGTACTTC
TRBD1,TRBJ1-2,NA,TRBV19,CASSIDAPTGNGYTF,TGTGCCAGTAGTATAGATGCCCCGACAGGGAATGGCTACACCTTC
NA,TRBJ1-1,NA,TRBV19,CASSVDSTNTEAFF,TGTGCCAGTAGTGTGGACAGCACGAACACTGAAGCTTTCTTT
TRBD2,TRBJ2-1,NA,TRBV9,CASSVAEGGPYNEQFF,TGTGCCAGCAGCGTAGCAGAGGGAGGGCCATACAATGAGCAGTTCTTC
TRBD1,TRBJ1-2,NA,TRBV28,CASSSYMTGRNYGYTF,TGTGCCAGCAGTTCCTACATGACAGGGCGGAACTATGGCTACACCTTC
NA,TRBJ2-1,NA,TRBV2,CASNLYNEQFF,TGTGCCAGCAACTTATACAATGAGCAGTTCTTC
NA,TRBJ1-5,NA,TRBV6-2/TRBV6-3,CASSEGYRGNQPQHF,TGTGCCAGCAGTGAGGGTTACCGAGGGAATCAGCCCCAGCATTTT